This TCR beta chain was recovered during a study of vaccination effects on CD4 cells after COVID-19. ViraFEST expansion of antigen-specific CD4+ T cells with viral peptide pools preceded sequencing. Culturing for about 9 days preceded CD4+ T cell isolation. Participants completed two doses of the BNT162b2 or mRNA-1273 vaccine. After 2 million or so PBMC were placed in each well, they were cultured with around 10 IU/ml IL-2 and about 10 ug/ml peptides. IL-2 medium took the place of half the medium on both days 3 and 7. Using immunoSEQ multiplex PCR, the repertoire was profiled, and TCRdb retains in-frame clones only, with some absent. In the table there are more than 20,000 clones, around four fifths of which are singletons. The CDR3 consists of 15 residues. CDR1 and CDR2 from the germline V gene are LGHDT and YNNKEL (reference sequence). V lost 4 bases to trimming and J lost 6 bases; unmatched junction nucleotides: 8.

Study-wide points: Recruitment yielded few convalescent patients, and the study had no early post-infection timepoints. In the late period after vaccination, infection- and vaccine-induced clones contracted markedly.

In the case of this clone: What it recognizes is unknown.

The genes are TRBV3-1 (or the pseudogene TRBV3-2) and TRBJ2-7; the match to TRBD2 covers 11 bases. The source is a human donor who received a COVID-19 vaccine. Sequenced here: CD4+ T cells from PBMCs cultured with SARS-CoV-2 spike peptides, sampled after COVID-19 vaccination. Here the CDR3 DNA reads TGTGCCAGCAGCCTAACTAGCGGGGGAAGGGGCGAGCAGTACTTC. Residues: CASSLTSGGRGEQYF.